This is a list of T cell receptor beta chains from one sample in a study of T cells in Graves' hyperthyroidism and ophthalmopathy. TCRdb analysed the multiplex PCR reads with MiXCR anew, one entry per CDR3 protein. The sample holds some 350,000 distinct CDR3 sequences; about 13% are singletons and the top ten take 30% to 35%. The sample taken for sequencing was blood. The receptor source for this set is a woman aged 40 to 50 with Graves' ophthalmopathy. Each CDR3 is given with its conserved first and last residue. The order of the fields is J gene, V gene, clone size, D gene, CDR3 protein, CDR3 DNA. The D gene is left open where the match is weak. The size field is filled for only some rows; it gives once, few, many or a size class.

>TRBJ2-5|TRBV15|many|NA
CATSRDPTNKETQYF
TGTGCCACCAGCAGAGACCCGACTAATAAAGAGACCCAGTACTTC
>TRBJ2-7|TRBV3-1|many|NA
CASSQEWGYEQYF
TGTGCCAGCAGCCAAGAGTGGGGTTACGAGCAGTACTTC
>TRBJ2-1|TRBV12-3/TRBV12-4|many|NA
CASSLQRDNEQFF
TGTGCCAGCAGTTTACAGCGGGACAATGAGCAGTTCTTC
>TRBJ1-5|TRBV2|many|NA
CASRAGLYQPQHF
TGTGCCAGCCGGGCGGGCCTTTATCAGCCCCAGCATTTT
>TRBJ2-7|TRBV19|few|NA
CASSISALTSYEQYF
TGTGCCAGTAGTATAAGTGCCCTAACCTCCTACGAGCAGTACTTC
>TRBJ1-2|TRBV29-1|NA|NA
CSAPLGYGYTF
TGCAGCGCTCCACTGGGCTATGGCTACACCTTC
>TRBJ1-1|TRBV20-1|many|TRBD1
CSAGTGDNTEAFF
TGCAGTGCAGGGACAGGGGACAACACTGAAGCTTTCTTT
>TRBJ2-7|TRBV7-9|NA|NA
CASSSPPTGSYEQYF
TGTGCCAGCAGCTCCCCCCCCACGGGCTCCTACGAGCAGTACTTC
>TRBJ1-1|TRBV30|many|NA
CAWKKGLRETEAFF
TGTGCCTGGAAAAAGGGCCTGAGGGAAACTGAAGCTTTCTTT
>TRBJ1-1|TRBV3-1|few|TRBD1
CASTKLPQGSTEAFF
TGTGCCAGCACCAAACTACCACAGGGGTCCACTGAAGCTTTCTTT
>TRBJ1-3|TRBV9|few|TRBD1
CASSVGDSSGNTIYF
TGTGCCAGCAGCGTAGGGGACAGCTCTGGAAACACCATATATTTT
>TRBJ2-2|TRBV27|few|NA
CATRGSPTGELFF
TGTGCCACCAGAGGGAGCCCCACCGGGGAGCTGTTTTTT
>TRBJ1-4|TRBV29-1|NA|NA
CSVEESVLGEKLFF
TGCAGCGTTGAAGAGTCGGTTCTGGGTGAAAAACTGTTTTTT
>TRBJ2-7|TRBV20-1|NA|TRBD2
CSASLLAGGPLAYEQYF
TGCAGTGCTAGTTTACTAGCGGGAGGCCCCCTCGCCTACGAGCAGTACTTC
>TRBJ2-3|TRBV20-1|many|NA
CSARAQGIDTQYF
TGCAGTGCTAGAGCCCAGGGTATAGATACGCAGTATTTT
>TRBJ1-5|TRBV20-1|few|NA
CSARDRVGAPNQPQHF
TGCAGTGCTAGAGATAGGGTAGGGGCTCCCAATCAGCCCCAGCATTTT
>TRBJ1-1|TRBV27|many|NA
CASSFAANTEAFF
TGTGCCAGCAGTTTTGCAGCAAACACTGAAGCTTTCTTT
>TRBJ2-3|TRBV27|many|NA
CASSPTTDTQYF
TGTGCCAGCAGCCCGACCACAGATACGCAGTATTTT
>TRBJ1-1|TRBV7-2|many|TRBD1
CASSLGTGTNTEAFF
TGTGCCAGCAGCTTAGGGACAGGGACGAACACTGAAGCTTTCTTT
>TRBJ2-5|TRBV12-3/TRBV12-4|NA|NA
CASSLQETQETQYF
TGTGCCAGCAGTTTACAGGAGACCCAAGAGACCCAGTACTTC
>TRBJ2-1|TRBV7-6|many|TRBD2
CASSPPSGVNNEQFF
TGTGCCAGCAGTCCCCCCAGCGGGGTCAACAATGAGCAGTTCTTC
>TRBJ1-5|TRBV27|many|TRBD1
CASSLSGGSNQPQHF
TGTGCCAGCAGTTTATCAGGGGGCAGCAATCAGCCCCAGCATTTT
>TRBJ1-5|TRBV6-1|many|TRBD1
CATRRSGQASNQPQHF
TGTGCCACCAGAAGGTCAGGACAGGCTAGCAATCAGCCCCAGCATTTT